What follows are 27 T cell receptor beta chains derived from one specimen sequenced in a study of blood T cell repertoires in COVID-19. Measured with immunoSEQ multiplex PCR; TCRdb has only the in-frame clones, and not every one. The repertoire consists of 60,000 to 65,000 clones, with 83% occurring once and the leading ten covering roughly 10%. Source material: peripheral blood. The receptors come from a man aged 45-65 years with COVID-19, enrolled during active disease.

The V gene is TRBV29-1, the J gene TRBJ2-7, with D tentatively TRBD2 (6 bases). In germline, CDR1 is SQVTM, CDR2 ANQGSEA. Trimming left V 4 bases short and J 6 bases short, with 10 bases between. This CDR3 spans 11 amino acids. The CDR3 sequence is CSVGGVGEQYF. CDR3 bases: TGCAGCGTTGGGGGGGTAGGCGAGCAGTACTTC.

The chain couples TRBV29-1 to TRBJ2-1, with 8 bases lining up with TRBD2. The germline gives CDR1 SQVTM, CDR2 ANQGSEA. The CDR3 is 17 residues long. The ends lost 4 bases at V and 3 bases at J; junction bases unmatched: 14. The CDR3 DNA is TGCAGCGTTGTGGATAGGGTGAGCGGGAGACTCTACAATGAGCAGTTCTTC. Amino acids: CSVVDRVSGRLYNEQFF.

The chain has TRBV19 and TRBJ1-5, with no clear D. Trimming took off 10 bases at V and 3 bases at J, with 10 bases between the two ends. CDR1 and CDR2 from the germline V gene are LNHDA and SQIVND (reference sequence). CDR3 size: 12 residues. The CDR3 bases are TGTGCCACTGGGCCGCTCAATCAGCCCCAGCATTTT. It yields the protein CATGPLNQPQHF.

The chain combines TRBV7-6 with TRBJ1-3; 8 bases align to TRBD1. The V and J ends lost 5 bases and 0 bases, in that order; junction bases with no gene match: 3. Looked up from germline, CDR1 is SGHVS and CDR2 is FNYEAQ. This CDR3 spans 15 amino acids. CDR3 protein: CASSIGTGSGNTIYF. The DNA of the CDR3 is TGTGCCAGCAGCATCGGGACAGGCTCTGGAAACACCATATATTTT. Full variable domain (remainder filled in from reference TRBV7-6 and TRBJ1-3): GAGVSQSPRYKVTKRGQDVALRCDPISGHVSLYWYRQALGQGPEFLTYFNYEAQQDKSGLPNDRFSAERPEGSISTLTIQRTEQRDSAMYRCASSIGTGSGNTIYFGEGSWLTVV.

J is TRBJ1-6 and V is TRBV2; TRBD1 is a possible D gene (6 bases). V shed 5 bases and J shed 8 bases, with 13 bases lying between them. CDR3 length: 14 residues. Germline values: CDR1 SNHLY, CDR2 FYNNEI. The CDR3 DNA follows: TGTGCCAGCAGTTTCAGGGGCCGGGATTCACCCCTCCACTTT. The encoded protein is CASSFRGRDSPLHF.

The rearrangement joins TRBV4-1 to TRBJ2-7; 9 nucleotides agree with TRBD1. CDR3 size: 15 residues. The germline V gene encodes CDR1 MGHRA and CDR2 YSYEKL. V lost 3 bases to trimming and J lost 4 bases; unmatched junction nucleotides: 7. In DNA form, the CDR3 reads TGCGCCAGCAGCCAGACGGGACAGGGAGGATACGAGCAGTACTTC. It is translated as CASSQTGQGGYEQYF.

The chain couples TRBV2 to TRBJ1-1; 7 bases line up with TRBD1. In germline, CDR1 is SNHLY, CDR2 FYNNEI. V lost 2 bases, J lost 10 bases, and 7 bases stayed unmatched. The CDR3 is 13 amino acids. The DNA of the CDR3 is TGTGCCAGCAGTGAAACGACAGGGACCAGAGCTTTCTTT. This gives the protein CASSETTGTRAFF.

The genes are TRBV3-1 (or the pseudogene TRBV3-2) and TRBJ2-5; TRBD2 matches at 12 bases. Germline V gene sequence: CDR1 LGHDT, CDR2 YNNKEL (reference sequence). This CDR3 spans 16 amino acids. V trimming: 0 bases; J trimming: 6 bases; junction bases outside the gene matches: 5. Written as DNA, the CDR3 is TGTGCCAGCAGCCAAGAATCGACTAGCGGGAGAAAGACCCAGTACTTC. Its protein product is CASSQESTSGRKTQYF.

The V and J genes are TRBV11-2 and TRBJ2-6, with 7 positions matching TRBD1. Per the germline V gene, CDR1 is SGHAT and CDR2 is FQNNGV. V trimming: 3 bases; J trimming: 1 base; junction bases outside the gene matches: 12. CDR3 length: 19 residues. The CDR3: CASSFRRGGALSGANVLTF. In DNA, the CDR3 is TGTGCCAGCAGCTTCCGCAGAGGGGGCGCTCTTTCTGGGGCCAACGTCCTGACTTTC. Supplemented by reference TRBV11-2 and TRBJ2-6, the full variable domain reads EAGVAQSPRYKIIEKRQSVAFWCNPISGHATLYWYQQILGQGPKLLIQFQNNGVVDDSQLPKDRFSAERLKGVDSTLKIQPAKLEDSAVYLCASSFRRGGALSGANVLTFGAGSRLTVL.

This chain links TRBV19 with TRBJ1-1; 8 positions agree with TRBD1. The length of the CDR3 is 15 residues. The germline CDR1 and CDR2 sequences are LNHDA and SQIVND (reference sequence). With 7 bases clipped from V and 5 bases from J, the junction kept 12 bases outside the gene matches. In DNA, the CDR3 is TGTGCCAGTACTCCTGGAAGACAGGGGATGACTGAAGCTTTCTTT. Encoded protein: CASTPGRQGMTEAFF.

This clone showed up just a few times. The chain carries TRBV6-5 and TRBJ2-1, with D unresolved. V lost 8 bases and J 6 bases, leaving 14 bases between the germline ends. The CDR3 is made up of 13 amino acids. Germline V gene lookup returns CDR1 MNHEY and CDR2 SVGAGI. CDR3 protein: CASAASNRNEQFF. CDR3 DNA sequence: TGTGCCAGCGCCGCTAGTAATCGCAATGAGCAGTTCTTC.

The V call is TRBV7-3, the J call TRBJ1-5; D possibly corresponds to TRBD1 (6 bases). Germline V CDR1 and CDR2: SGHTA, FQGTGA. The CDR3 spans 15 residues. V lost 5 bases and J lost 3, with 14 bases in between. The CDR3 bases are TGTGCCAGCAGCCGGACAGAGAGACTCAATCAGCCCCAGCATTTT. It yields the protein CASSRTERLNQPQHF. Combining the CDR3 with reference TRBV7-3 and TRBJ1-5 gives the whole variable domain GAGVSQTPSNKVTEKGKYVELRCDPISGHTALYWYRQSLGQGPEFLIYFQGTGAADDSGLPNDRFFAVRPEGSVSTLKIQRTERGDSAVYLCASSRTERLNQPQHFGDGTRLSIL.

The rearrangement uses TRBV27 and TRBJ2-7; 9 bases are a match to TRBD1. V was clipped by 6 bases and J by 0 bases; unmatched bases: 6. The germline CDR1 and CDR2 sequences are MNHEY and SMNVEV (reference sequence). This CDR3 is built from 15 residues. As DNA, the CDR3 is TGTGCCAGCAGCGTTAGGACAGGGGACTCCTACGAGCAGTACTTC. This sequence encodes CASSVRTGDSYEQYF.

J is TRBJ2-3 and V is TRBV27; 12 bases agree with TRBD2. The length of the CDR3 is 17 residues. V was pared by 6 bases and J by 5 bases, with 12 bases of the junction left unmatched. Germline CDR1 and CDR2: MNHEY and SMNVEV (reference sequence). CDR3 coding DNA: TGTGCCAGCAGGCTCCTCAGGGCTAGCGGGAGGGAAGATACGCAGTATTTT. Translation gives CASRLLRASGREDTQYF.

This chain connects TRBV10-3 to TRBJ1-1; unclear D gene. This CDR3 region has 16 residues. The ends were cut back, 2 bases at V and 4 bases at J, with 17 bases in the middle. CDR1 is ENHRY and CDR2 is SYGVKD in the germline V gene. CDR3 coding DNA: TGTGCCATCAGTGAGACGCCCGTCGGGAGGGCCACTGAAGCTTTCTTT. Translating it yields CAISETPVGRATEAFF.

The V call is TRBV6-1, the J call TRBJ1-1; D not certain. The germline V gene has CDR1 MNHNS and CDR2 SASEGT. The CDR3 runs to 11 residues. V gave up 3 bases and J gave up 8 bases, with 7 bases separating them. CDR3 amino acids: CASSEVGEAFF. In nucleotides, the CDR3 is TGTGCCAGCAGTGAGGTCGGGGAAGCTTTCTTT.

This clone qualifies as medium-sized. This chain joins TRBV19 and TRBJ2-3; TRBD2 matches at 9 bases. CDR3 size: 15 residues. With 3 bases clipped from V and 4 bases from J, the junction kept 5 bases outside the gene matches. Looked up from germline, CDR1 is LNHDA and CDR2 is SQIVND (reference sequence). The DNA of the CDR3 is TGTGCCAGTAGTATGCTAGCGGGGCTGGCAGATACGCAGTATTTT. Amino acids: CASSMLAGLADTQYF.

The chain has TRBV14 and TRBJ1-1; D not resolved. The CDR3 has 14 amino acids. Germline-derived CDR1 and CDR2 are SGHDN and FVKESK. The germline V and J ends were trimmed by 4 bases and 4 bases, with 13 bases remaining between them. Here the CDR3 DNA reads TGTGCCAGCAGCCTCGGTCCAGGTGGCACTGAAGCTTTCTTT. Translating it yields CASSLGPGGTEAFF.

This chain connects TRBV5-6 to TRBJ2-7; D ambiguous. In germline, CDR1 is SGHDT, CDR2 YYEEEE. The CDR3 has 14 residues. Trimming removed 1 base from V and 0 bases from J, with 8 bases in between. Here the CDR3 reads CASSLMSYSYEQYF. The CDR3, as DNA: TGTGCCAGCAGCTTGATGAGCTACTCCTACGAGCAGTACTTC.

The CDR3: CASSRGLSSYEQYF. CDR3 in DNA: TGTGCCAGCAGCCGGGGGCTGAGCTCCTACGAGCAGTACTTC. The chain couples TRBV3-1 (or the pseudogene TRBV3-2) to TRBJ2-7; tentatively, D is TRBD1 (6 bases). The CDR3 loop spans 14 amino acids. Germline V lookup: CDR1 LGHDT, CDR2 YNNKEL (reference sequence). V was trimmed by 4 bases and J by 0 bases, leaving 10 bases between them.

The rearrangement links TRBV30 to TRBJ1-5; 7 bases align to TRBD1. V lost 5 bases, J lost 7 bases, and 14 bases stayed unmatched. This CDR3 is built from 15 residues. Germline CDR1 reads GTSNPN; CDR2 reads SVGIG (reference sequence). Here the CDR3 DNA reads TGTGCCTGGGGGGCTGGCACAGGGGTACGACAGCCCCAGCATTTT. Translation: CAWGAGTGVRQPQHF.

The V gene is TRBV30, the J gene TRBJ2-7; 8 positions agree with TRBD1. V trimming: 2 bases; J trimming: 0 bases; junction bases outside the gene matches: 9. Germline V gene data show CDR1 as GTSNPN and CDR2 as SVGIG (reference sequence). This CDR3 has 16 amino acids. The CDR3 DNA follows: TGTGCCTGGAGTACGGGCAGGGGGCCATCCTCCTACGAGCAGTACTTC. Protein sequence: CAWSTGRGPSSYEQYF.

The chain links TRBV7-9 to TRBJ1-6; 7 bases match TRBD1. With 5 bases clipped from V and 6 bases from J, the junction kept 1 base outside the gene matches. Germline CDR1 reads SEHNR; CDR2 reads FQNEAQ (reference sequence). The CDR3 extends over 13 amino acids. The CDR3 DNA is TGTGCCAGCAGCGGGACAGTTAATTCACCCCTCCACTTT. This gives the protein CASSGTVNSPLHF.

The CDR3 coding sequence is TGTGCCAGCAGTCCTACAGGGGGAAAACTGTTTTTT. Translating it yields CASSPTGGKLFF. The chain links TRBV6-5 to TRBJ1-4; TRBD1 matches at 8 bases. J gave up 10 bases and V 5 bases, and 3 bases lay outside the gene matches. This CDR3 spans 12 amino acids. Per germline, CDR1 MNHEY and CDR2 SVGAGI.

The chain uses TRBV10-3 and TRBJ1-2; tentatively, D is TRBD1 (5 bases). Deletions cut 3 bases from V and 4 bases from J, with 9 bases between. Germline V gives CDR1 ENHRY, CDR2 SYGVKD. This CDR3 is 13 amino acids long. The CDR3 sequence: CAISDQGGYGYTF. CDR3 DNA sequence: TGTGCCATCAGTGACCAGGGTGGCTATGGCTACACCTTC.

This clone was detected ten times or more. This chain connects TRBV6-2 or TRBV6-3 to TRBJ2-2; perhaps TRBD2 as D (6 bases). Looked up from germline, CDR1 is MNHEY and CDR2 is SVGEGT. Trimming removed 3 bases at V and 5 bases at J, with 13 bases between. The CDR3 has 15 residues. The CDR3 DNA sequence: TGTGCCAGCAGTTATGGGGGGACGGAGACCGGGGAGCTGTTTTTT. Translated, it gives CASSYGGTETGELFF.

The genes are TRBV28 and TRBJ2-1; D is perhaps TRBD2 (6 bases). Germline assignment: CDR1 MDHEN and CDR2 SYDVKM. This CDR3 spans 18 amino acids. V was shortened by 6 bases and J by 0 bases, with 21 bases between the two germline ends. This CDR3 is CASRHAGGGASSYNEQFF. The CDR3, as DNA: TGTGCCAGCAGACATGCGGGCGGCGGGGCAAGCTCCTACAATGAGCAGTTCTTC.